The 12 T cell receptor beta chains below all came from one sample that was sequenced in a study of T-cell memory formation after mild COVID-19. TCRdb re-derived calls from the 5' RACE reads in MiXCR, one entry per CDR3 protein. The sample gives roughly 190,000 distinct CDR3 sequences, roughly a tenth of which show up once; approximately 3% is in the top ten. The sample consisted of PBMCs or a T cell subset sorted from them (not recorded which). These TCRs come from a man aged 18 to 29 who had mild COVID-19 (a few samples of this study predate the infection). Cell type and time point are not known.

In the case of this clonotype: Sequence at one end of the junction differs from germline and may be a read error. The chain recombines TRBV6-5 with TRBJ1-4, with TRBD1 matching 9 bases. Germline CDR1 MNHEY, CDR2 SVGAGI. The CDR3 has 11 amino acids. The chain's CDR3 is CASSQGQGEIF. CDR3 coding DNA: TGTGCCAGCAGTCAGGGACAGGGCGAGATTTTT.

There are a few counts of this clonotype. The chain's CDR3 is CSHPRGGGRDEQFF. The CDR3 DNA is TGCAGCCACCCGAGAGGGGGGGGCCGAGATGAGCAGTTCTTC. The chain links TRBV20-1 to TRBJ2-1, with D perhaps TRBD2 (7 bases). The germline V gene has CDR1 DFQATT and CDR2 SNEGSKA (reference sequence). CDR3 length: 14 residues.

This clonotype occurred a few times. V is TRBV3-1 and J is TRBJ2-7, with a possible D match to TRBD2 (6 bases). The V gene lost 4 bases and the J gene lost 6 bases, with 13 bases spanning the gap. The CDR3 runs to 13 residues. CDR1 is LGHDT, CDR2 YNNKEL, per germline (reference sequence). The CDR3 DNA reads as TGTGCCAGCAGCCTAAGTGGAGGGGTCGAGCAGTACGTC. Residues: CASSLSGGVEQYV.

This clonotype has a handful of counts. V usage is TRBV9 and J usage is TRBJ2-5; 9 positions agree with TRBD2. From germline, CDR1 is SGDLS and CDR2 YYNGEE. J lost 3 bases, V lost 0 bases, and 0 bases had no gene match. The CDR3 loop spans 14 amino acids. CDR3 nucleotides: TGTGCCAGCAGCGTAGGACTAGCGGAAGAGACCCAGTACTTC. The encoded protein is CASSVGLAEETQYF.

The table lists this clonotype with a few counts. CDR3 sequence reads: CASSPESGIRGYTF. The CDR3 bases are TGCGCCAGCAGCCCTGAATCGGGGATACGGGGCTACACCTTC. This chain connects TRBV4-1 to TRBJ1-2; D remains unclear. Germline V gene data show CDR1 as MGHRA and CDR2 as YSYEKL. The CDR3 spans 14 residues. Trimming removed 4 bases at V and 8 bases at J, with 17 bases between.

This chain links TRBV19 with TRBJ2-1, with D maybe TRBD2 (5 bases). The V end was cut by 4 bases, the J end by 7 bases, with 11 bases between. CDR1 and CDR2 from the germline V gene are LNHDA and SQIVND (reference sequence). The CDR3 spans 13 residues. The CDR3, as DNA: TGTGCCAGTAGTACGGGGTTAAGAAATGAGCAGTTCTTC. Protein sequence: CASSTGLRNEQFF.

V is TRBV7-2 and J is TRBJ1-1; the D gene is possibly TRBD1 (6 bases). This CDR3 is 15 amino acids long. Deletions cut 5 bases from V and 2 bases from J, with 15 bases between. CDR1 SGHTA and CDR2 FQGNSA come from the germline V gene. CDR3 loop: CASSPPWTANTEAFF. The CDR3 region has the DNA TGTGCCAGCAGCCCGCCCTGGACAGCCAACACTGAAGCTTTCTTT.

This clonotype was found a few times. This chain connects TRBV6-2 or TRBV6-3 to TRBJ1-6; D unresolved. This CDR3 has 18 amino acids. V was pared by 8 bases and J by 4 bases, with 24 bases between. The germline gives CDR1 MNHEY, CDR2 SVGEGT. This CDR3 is CASPNLLSQQPYNSPLHF. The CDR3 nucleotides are TGTGCCAGCCCGAACCTTTTAAGCCAACAGCCGTATAATTCACCCCTCCACTTT.

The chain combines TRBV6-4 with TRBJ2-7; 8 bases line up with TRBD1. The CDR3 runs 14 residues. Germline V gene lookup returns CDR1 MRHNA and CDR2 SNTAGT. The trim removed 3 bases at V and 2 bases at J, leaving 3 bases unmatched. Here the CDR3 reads CASSEGTGPYEQYF. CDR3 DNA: TGTGCCAGCAGTGAGGGGACAGGTCCCTACGAGCAGTACTTC.

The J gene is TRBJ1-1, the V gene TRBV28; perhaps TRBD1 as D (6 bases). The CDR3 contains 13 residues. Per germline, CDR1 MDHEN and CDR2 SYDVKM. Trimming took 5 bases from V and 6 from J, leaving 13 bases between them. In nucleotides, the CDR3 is TGTGCCAGCAGTACACGGACAGACTCTGAAGCTTTCTTT. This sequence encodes CASSTRTDSEAFF.

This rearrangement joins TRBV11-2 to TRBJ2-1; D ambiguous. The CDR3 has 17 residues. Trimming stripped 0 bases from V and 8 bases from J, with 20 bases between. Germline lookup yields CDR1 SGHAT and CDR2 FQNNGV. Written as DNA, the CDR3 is TGTGCCAGCAGCTTAGATGTCCGTTCCACCCGAAGGGATGAGCAGTTCTTC. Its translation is CASSLDVRSTRRDEQFF.

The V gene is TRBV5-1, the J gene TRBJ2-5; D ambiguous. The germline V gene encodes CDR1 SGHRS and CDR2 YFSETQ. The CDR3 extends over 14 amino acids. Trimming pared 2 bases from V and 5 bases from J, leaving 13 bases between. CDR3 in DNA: TGCGCCAGCAGCTTTGACCCGGGTAGGGAGACCCAGTACTTC. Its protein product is CASSFDPGRETQYF.